What follows are 7 T cell receptor beta chains derived from one specimen sequenced in a study of blood T cell repertoires in COVID-19. TCRdb's copy holds only in-frame clones and misses some; the assay was immunoSEQ multiplex PCR. The table has around 180,000 clones, under 85% seen once. The specimen was PBMCs or T cells enriched from blood (not recorded which). The receptors here all came from a man between 45 and 60 years old who had recovered from COVID-19.

The CDR3 coding sequence is TGTGCCAGCAGCTTAGCAGCCCTAACCGATTATGGCTACACCTTC. Its protein product is CASSLAALTDYGYTF. This chain links TRBV7-2 with TRBJ1-2; the D is unclear. The CDR3 extends over 15 amino acids. Germline CDR1 is SGHTA and CDR2 is FQGNSA. V lost 0 bases, J lost 5 bases, and 13 bases lay in between.

This clone showed up just a few times. This sequence joins TRBV7-3 and TRBJ2-5; 8 nucleotides line up with TRBD2. The CDR3 loop spans 16 amino acids. The ends lost 5 bases at V and 4 bases at J; junction bases unmatched: 12. Per germline, CDR1 SGHTA and CDR2 FQGTGA. The CDR3 sequence is CASSPDGTRNRETQYF. The CDR3 region has the DNA TGTGCCAGCAGCCCCGACGGGACTAGGAATAGAGAGACCCAGTACTTC.

This chain links TRBV7-2 with TRBJ1-1, with TRBD1 as a possible D gene (5 bases). The CDR3 covers 14 residues. Trimming took 6 bases from V and 1 from J, leaving 12 bases between them. CDR1 is SGHTA, CDR2 FQGNSA, per germline. CDR3 amino acids: CASSPPDRNTEAFF. CDR3 coding DNA: TGTGCCAGCAGTCCACCTGACAGGAACACTGAAGCTTTCTTT.

Here the CDR3 reads CASSFNSNSPLHF. CDR3 DNA sequence: TGCGCCAGCAGCTTTAACAGCAATTCACCCCTCCACTTT. The V gene is TRBV5-1, the J gene TRBJ1-6; no firm D call. The CDR3 contains 13 residues. V was trimmed by 2 bases and J by 7 bases, leaving 7 bases between them. Germline CDR1 reads SGHRS; CDR2 reads YFSETQ.

The V call is TRBV27, the J call TRBJ1-1, with TRBD1 identical over 12 bases. V shed 6 bases, J shed 4 bases, and the junction held 12 bases outside the gene matches. CDR3 length equals 17 residues. The V gene's germline CDR1 is MNHEY and CDR2 SMNVEV (reference sequence). The CDR3: CASSSPGQGAWGTEAFF. In DNA, the CDR3 is TGTGCCAGCAGCTCCCCGGGACAGGGGGCATGGGGCACTGAAGCTTTCTTT.

This chain connects TRBV3-1 (or the pseudogene TRBV3-2) to TRBJ1-1, with a tentative D call TRBD1 (6 bases). Germline values: CDR1 LGHDT, CDR2 YNNKEL (reference sequence). Between the trimmed V and J ends, which lost 4 bases and 4 bases, there was a span of 22 bases. The CDR3 runs to 17 residues. CDR3 DNA: TGTGCCAGCAGCCTGCTACCTGGGGGGGCTTGGGGCACTGAAGCTTTCTTT. Translated: CASSLLPGGAWGTEAFF.

There are a few counts of this clone. This rearrangement joins TRBV7-9 to TRBJ2-1, with TRBD1 matching over 7 bases. The CDR3 has 15 amino acids. Unmatched junction bases numbered 8, after V lost 5 bases and J lost 4 bases. Germline V CDR1 and CDR2: SEHNR, FQNEAQ (reference sequence). The CDR3 sequence: CASSPETGWYNEQFF. The CDR3 nucleotides read TGTGCCAGCAGCCCCGAGACAGGGTGGTACAATGAGCAGTTCTTC.